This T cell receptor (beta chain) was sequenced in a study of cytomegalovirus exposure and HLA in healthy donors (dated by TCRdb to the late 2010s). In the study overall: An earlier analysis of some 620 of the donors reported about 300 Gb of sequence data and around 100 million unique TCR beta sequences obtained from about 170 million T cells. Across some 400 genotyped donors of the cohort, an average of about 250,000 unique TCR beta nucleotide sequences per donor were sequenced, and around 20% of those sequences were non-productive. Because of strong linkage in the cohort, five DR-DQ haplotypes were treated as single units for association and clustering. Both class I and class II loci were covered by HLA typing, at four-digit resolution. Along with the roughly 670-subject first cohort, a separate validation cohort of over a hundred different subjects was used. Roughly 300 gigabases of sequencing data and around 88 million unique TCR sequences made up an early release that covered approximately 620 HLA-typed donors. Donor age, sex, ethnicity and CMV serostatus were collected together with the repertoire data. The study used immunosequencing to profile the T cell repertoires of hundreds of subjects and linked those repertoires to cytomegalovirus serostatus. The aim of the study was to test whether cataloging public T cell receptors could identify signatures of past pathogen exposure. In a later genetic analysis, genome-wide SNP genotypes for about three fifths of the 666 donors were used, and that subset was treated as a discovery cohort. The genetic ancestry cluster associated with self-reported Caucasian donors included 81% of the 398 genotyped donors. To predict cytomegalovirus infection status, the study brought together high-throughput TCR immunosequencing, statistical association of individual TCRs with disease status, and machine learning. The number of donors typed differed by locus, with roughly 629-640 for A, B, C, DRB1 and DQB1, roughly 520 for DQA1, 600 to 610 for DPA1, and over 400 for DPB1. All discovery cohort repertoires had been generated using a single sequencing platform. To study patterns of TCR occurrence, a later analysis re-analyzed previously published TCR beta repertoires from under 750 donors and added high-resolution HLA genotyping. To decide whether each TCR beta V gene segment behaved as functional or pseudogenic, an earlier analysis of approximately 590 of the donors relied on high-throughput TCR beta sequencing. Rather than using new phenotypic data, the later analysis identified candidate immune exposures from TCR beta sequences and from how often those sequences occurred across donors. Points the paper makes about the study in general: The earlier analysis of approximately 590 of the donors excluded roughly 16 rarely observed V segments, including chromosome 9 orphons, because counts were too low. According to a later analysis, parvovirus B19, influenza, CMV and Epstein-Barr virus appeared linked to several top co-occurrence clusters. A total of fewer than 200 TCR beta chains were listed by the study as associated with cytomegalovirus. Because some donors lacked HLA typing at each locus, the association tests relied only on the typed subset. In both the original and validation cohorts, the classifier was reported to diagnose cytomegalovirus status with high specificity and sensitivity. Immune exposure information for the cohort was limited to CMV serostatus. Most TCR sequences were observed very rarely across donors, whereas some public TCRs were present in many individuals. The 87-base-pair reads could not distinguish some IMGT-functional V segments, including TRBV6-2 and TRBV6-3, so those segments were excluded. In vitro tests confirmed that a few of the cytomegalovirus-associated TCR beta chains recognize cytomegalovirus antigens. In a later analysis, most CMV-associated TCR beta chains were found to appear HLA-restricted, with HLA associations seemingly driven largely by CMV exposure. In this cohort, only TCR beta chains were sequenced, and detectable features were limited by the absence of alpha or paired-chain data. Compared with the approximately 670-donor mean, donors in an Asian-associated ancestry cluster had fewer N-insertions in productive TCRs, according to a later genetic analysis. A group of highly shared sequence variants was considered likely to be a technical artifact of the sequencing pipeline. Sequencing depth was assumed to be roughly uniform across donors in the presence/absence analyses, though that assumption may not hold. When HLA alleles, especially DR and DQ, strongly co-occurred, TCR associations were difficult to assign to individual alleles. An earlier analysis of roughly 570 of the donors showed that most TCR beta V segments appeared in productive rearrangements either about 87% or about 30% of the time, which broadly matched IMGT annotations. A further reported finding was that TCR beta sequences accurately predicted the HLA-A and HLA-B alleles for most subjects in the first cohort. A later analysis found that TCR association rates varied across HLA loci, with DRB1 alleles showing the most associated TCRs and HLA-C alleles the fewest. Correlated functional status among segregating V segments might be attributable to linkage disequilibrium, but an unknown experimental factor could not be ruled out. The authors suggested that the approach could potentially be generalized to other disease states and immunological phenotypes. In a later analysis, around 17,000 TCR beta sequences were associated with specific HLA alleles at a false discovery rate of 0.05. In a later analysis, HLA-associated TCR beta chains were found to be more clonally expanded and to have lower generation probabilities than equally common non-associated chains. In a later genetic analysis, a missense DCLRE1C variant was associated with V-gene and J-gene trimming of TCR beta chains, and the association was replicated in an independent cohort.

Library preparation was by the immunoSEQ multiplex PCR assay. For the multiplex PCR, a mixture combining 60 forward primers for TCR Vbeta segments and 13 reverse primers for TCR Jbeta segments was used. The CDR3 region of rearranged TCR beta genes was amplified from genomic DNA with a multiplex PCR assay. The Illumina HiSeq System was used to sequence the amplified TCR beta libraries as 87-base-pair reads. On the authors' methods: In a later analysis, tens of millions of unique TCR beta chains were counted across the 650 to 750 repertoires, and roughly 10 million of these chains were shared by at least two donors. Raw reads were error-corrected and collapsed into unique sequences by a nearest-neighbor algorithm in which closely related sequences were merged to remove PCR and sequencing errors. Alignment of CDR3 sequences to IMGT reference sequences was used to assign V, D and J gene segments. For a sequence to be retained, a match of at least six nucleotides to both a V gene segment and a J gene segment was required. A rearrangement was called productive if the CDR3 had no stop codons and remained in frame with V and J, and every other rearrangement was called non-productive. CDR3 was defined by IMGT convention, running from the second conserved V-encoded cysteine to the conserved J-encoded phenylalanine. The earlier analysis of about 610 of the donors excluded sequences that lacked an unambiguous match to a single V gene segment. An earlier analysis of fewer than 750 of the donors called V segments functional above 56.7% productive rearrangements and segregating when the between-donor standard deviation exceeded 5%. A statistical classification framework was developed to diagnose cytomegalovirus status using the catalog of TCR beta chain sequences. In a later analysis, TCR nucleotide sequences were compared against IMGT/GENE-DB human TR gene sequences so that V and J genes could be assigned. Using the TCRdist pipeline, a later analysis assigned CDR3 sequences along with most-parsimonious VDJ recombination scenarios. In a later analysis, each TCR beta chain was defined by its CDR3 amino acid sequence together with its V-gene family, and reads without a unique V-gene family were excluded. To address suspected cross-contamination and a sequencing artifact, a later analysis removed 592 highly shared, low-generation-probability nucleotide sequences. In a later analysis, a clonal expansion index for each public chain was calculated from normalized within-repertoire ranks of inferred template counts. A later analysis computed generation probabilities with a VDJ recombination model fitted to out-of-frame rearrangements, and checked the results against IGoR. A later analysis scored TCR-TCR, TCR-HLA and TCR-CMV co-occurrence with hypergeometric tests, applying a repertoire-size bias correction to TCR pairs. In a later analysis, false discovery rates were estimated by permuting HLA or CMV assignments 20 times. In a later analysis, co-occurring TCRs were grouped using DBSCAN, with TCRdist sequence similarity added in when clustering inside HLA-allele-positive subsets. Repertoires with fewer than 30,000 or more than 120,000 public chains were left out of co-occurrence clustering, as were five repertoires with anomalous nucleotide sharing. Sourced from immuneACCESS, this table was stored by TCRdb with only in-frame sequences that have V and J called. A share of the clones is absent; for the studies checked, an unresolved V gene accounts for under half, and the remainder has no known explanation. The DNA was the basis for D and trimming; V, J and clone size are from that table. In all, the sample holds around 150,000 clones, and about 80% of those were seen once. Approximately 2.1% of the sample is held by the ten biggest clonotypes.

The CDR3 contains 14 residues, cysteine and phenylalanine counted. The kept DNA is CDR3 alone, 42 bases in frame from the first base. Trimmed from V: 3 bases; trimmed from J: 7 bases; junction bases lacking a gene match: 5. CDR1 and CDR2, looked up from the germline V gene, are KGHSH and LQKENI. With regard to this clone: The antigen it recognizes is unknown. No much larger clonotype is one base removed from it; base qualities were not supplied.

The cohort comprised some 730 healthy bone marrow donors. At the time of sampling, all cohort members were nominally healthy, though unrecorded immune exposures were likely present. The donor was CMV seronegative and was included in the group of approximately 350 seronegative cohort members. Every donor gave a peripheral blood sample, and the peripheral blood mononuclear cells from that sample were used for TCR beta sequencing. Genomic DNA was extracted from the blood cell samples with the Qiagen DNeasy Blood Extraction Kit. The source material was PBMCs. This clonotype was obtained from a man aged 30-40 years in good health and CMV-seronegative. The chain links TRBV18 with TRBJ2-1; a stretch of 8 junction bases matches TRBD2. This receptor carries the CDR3 CASSPTLAVNEQFF. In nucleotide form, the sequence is TGTGCCAGCTCACCGACACTAGCGGTTAATGAGCAGTTCTTC. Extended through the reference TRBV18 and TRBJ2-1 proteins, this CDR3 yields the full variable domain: NAGVMQNPRHLVRRRGQEARLRCSPMKGHSHVYWYRQLPEEGLKFMVYLQKENIIDESGMPKERFSAEFPKEGPSILRIQQVVRGDSAAYFCASSPTLAVNEQFFGPGTRLTVL.